This TCR beta chain was profiled in a study of cytomegalovirus exposure and HLA in healthy donors. The V gene's germline CDR1 is SGHRS and CDR2 YFSETQ. The V end lost 3 bases, the J end lost 11 bases, and 14 bases lay between the germline ends. There are 12 residues in the CDR3. PCR employed 60 Vbeta and 13 Jbeta primers. Data came from immunoSEQ multiplex PCR; TCRdb stores just in-frame clones and leaves some out. The sample lists 25,000 to 30,000 clones; around 70% were seen once. The sample was PBMCs. The chain couples TRBV5-1 to TRBJ1-1; no definite D call. The TCR comes from a woman between 45 and 60 years old in good health and CMV-seronegative. The DNA of the CDR3 is TGCGCCAGCAGCTCCCCTCGGACGGGGGCTTTCTTT. It encodes CASSSPRTGAFF.